These 6 T cell receptor beta chains originate from one sample sequenced in a study of CXCR3-negative and CXCR3-positive naive CD8 T cells. Study conclusions and caveats: Greater hydrophobicity was found in TRB CDR3s of CXCR3-positive naive cells than of CXCR3-negative naive cells.

5' RACE with UMI labels generated the TRB cDNA libraries. TCRdb reanalyzed the 5' RACE reads, giving one entry per CDR3 protein sequence and no DNA. In all, the sample yields around 63,000 distinct CDR3 sequences. Their antigen targets remain unknown. Source material: naive CXCR3+ CD8+ T cells from blood. The subset: CD45RO-CCR7+CD27+CD95- naive CD8+ T cells expressing CXCR3 (TNR3+). These receptors were collected from a human donor in good health. Some clones in this sample may be carry-over from other donors' samples.

The genes are TRBV12-3 or TRBV12-4 and TRBJ2-7; no DNA is available, so the TRBD1 call from TCRdb remains unchecked. This CDR3 has 15 amino acids. The chain's CDR3 is CASSLGGGPSYEQYF.

This rearrangement joins TRBV4-3 to TRBJ2-3; TCRdb calls TRBD2, which cannot be checked without DNA. This CDR3 region has 16 residues. The germline CDR1 and CDR2 sequences are LGHNA and YSLEER. The CDR3 reads CASSQDLAGRTDTQYF.

The V gene is TRBV7-3, the J gene TRBJ2-2; without DNA, the TCRdb call of TRBD2 cannot be checked. The germline V gene has CDR1 SGHTA and CDR2 FQGTGA. This CDR3 has 16 residues. Here the CDR3 reads CASSLIGGVDTGELFF. The full variable domain, its missing parts supplied by reference TRBV7-3 and TRBJ2-2, is GAGVSQTPSNKVTEKGKYVELRCDPISGHTALYWYRQSLGQGPEFLIYFQGTGAADDSGLPNDRFFAVRPEGSVSTLKIQRTERGDSAVYLCASSLIGGVDTGELFFGEGSRLTVL.

The chain carries TRBV4-2 and TRBJ1-2. The germline V gene has CDR1 LGHNA and CDR2 YNFKEQ. This CDR3 spans 16 amino acids. CDR3: CASSQEVGGANYGYTF.

The genes are TRBV4-1 and TRBJ2-7. The CDR3 spans 16 residues. CDR1 is MGHRA, CDR2 YSYEKL, per germline. The CDR3: CASSQVAATNFYEQYF.

The rearrangement links TRBV6-5 to TRBJ2-4; lacking DNA, the TRBD2 call made by TCRdb goes unchecked. The length of the CDR3 is 14 residues. Germline V gene data show CDR1 as MNHEY and CDR2 as SVGAGI. The CDR3 here is CASTPGTSGNIQYF.